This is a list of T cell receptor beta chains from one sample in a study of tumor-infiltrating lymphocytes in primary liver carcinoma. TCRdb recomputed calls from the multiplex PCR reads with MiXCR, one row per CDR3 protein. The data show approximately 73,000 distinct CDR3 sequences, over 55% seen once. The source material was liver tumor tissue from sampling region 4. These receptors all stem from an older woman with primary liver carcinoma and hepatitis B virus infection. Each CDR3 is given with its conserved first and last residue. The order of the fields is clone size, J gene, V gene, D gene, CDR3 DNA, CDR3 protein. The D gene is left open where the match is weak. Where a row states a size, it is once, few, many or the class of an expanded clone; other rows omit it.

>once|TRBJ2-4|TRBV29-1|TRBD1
TGCAACGGTGAGGTACAGGGGGCCGCCAGGGTGGACATTCAGTACTTC
CNGEVQGAARVDIQYF
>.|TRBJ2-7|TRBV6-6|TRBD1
TGTACCAGCAACCGTAGACAGGGGAGCGAGCAGTACTTC
CTSNRRQGSEQYF
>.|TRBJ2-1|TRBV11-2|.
TGTGTCAGCAGCCTGACACGGGGGGCAGGTGAGAATGAGCACTTCTTC
CVSSLTRGAGENEHFF
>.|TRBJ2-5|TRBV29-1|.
TGCATCGTTGATAGAGGGGAAGAGACACAGTACTTC
CIVDRGEETQYF
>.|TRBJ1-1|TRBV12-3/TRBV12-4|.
TGTACCAACAGTCTTACAGGGAGGGTTTTCTTT
CTNSLTGRVFF
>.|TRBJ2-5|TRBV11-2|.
TGTGCCAGCAGCTTACGGCTAGCAGCGTACCAAGAGGTCCAGTACTTC
CASSLRLAAYQEVQYF
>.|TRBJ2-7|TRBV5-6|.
TGTACCAGCAACGTAACGGGACGCCTCAACTACGAGCAGTACTTC
CTSNVTGRLNYEQYF
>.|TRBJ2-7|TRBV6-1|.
TGTGCCAGCAGCGTCCGGGACTCCTATTACGAGCTGCACTTC
CASSVRDSYYELHF
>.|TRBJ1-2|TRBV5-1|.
TGCGCCAGCAGCTTATGTGGATATGGTTACACCTTC
CASSLCGYGYTF
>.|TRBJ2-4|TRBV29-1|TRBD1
TGCAGCATTGAAGAATTGGGACAGGAGATAGCCAAAAACATTCAGTACTTC
CSIEELGQEIAKNIQYF
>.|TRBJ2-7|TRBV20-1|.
TGCAGTACTGTAGGGACCTACGAGCAGTACTTC
CSTVGTYEQYF
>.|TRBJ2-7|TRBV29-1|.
TGCAGCGTTAGACTAGAGGGATCTGAGCAGTACTTC
CSVRLEGSEQYF
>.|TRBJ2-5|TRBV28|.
TGTGCCAGCAGTGGGACGGGCGGGGTACGGTACCAAGAGACTCAGTACTTC
CASSGTGGVRYQETQYF
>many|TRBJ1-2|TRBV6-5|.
TGTGCCAGCTCCAACAGGGATGGCTACACCTTC
CASSNRDGYTF
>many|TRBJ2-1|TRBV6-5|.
TGTGCCAGCAGCCCACAGCCCAATGAGCAGTTCTTC
CASSPQPNEQFF
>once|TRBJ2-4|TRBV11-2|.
TGTGCCAGCAGCTTAGAGCCGAATCTAGCCAAAAACGCTCAATACTTC
CASSLEPNLAKNAQYF